The rows below give T cell receptor beta chains drawn from one sample of a study of OX40 agonist ivuxolimab in advanced cancers. Clones were read by immunoSEQ multiplex PCR, and TCRdb kept only the in-frame ones, dropping some. The sample includes tens of thousands of clones, 70% to 85% seen only once; the top ten take 10% to 15%. Sequencing was performed on CD4+ or CD8+ T cells sorted from blood, taken in a trial of the OX40 agonist ivuxolimab. The receptors here all came from an adult with an advanced solid tumor such as melanoma, head and neck, liver or kidney cancer. The CDR3 runs from the conserved cysteine through the conserved F or W. The D gene is left open where the match is weak. Some rows have no size entry. The others give once, few or many, or a class for an expanded clone.

j_call clone_size v_call d_call cdr3_aa cdr3_nt
TRBJ2-5 - TRBV4-1 - CASSQEARPDQETQYF TGCGCCAGCAGCCAAGAAGCGAGGCCTGATCAAGAGACCCAGTACTTC
TRBJ2-6 - TRBV18 - CASSPGRSGANVLTF TGTGCCAGCTCACCCGGACGGTCTGGGGCCAACGTCCTGACTTTC
TRBJ2-7 - TRBV9 - CASSVQDYEQYF TGTGCCAGCAGCGTCCAGGACTACGAGCAGTACTTC
TRBJ1-3 - TRBV11-1 - CASSLRDKENTIYF TGTGCCAGCAGCCTAAGGGACAAAGAAAACACCATATATTTT
TRBJ2-7 - TRBV30 - CAWSVRPYYEQYF TGTGCCTGGAGTGTAAGACCCTACTACGAGCAGTACTTC
TRBJ2-2 - TRBV29-1 - CSVEDRIGELFF TGCAGCGTTGAAGATAGGATAGGGGAGCTGTTTTTT
TRBJ2-2 - TRBV25-1 TRBD1 CASSEGPGQGGYAGELFF TGTGCCAGCAGTGAAGGGCCGGGACAGGGCGGGTATGCCGGGGAGCTGTTTTTT
TRBJ2-7 - TRBV2 TRBD2 CASSETSGGAPVYEQYF TGTGCCAGCAGTGAGACTAGCGGGGGAGCCCCAGTCTACGAGCAGTACTTC
TRBJ2-7 - TRBV10-3 TRBD2 CAIKGLAGMDEQYF TGTGCCATCAAAGGACTAGCGGGAATGGACGAGCAGTACTTC
TRBJ1-3 - TRBV5-6 TRBD1 CASSPRQGSSGNTIYF TGTGCCAGCAGCCCAAGACAGGGGAGCTCTGGAAACACCATATATTTT
TRBJ2-7 many TRBV7-2 - CASSFNRDGYEQYF TGTGCCAGCAGCTTTAACCGGGACGGATACGAGCAGTACTTC
TRBJ1-2 - TRBV10-3 - CAISPGLRDYGYTF TGTGCCATCAGTCCGGGCCTCCGGGACTATGGCTACACCTTC
TRBJ2-7 - TRBV29-1 - CSVGGQRDSYEQYF TGCAGCGTTGGGGGACAGCGGGACTCCTACGAGCAGTACTTC
TRBJ2-1 - TRBV15 - CATSREWGSSYNEQFF TGTGCCACCAGCAGAGAATGGGGGAGCTCCTACAATGAGCAGTTCTTC
TRBJ1-4 few TRBV14 - CASSQIGEGDEKLFF TGTGCCAGCAGCCAAATCGGTGAGGGGGATGAAAAACTGTTTTTT
TRBJ1-5 - TRBV5-5 TRBD1 CASSLYRTGVGNQPQHF TGTGCCAGCAGCCTATACCGGACAGGGGTTGGCAATCAGCCCCAGCATTTT
TRBJ2-2 - TRBV9 - CASSVGDLASLPGELFF TGTGCCAGCAGCGTAGGAGATCTTGCGTCCCTCCCCGGGGAGCTGTTTTTT
TRBJ2-2 once TRBV19 TRBD2 CATTPSGLAGNTGELFF TGTGCCACCACGCCTTCGGGCCTAGCGGGGAACACCGGGGAGCTGTTTTTT
TRBJ1-1 - TRBV18 - CASSPSGTVTEAFF TGTGCCAGCTCACCATCAGGGACCGTCACTGAAGCTTTCTTT
TRBJ2-3 - TRBV27 - CASSEAGVTDTQYF TGTGCCAGCAGTGAGGCGGGCGTCACAGATACGCAGTATTTT
TRBJ2-7 - TRBV5-5 TRBD2 CASSTGTSNSYEQYF TGTGCCAGCAGCACCGGGACTAGCAACTCCTACGAGCAGTACTTC
TRBJ1-1 once TRBV10-3 - CAISESRSNTEAFF TGTGCCATCAGTGAGTCGCGGTCGAACACTGAAGCTTTCTTT
TRBJ2-2 - TRBV6-1 - CASTSPPANTGELFF TGTGCCAGCACTTCTCCGCCAGCGAACACCGGGGAGCTGTTTTTT
TRBJ1-2 - TRBV21-1 - CASRPCGTYGYTF TGTGCCAGCCGCCCCTGCGGGACCTATGGCTACACCTTC
TRBJ1-1 - TRBV7-9 - CASSLVQGTEAFF TGTGCCAGCAGCTTAGTCCAGGGAACTGAAGCTTTCTTT
TRBJ2-5 - TRBV5-4 TRBD2 CASSWGTSGREETQYF TGTGCCAGCAGCTGGGGGACTAGCGGGAGGGAAGAGACCCAGTACTTC
TRBJ1-2 - TRBV11-3 - CASSSTRGVPLNYGYTF TGTGCCAGCAGCTCCACCCGGGGGGTCCCACTTAACTATGGCTACACCTTC